The clone carrying this T cell receptor (beta chain) is a singleton in its sample. Its antigen is not identified. This record belongs to a study of vaccination and CD4 T cells after COVID-19. As for the study in general: Investigators took post-vaccine samples a median approximately 73 days after dose two, within a range of 14 to 241.

Researchers used the Oncomine TCR Beta short-read assay to sequence DNA from cultured CD4+ T cells. One entry per CDR3 protein results from TCRdb running MiXCR on the PCR reads. Of 8,500 to 13,000 distinct CDR3 sequences listed, roughly 60% were seen once; the top ten hold 34%. As for treatment: roughly nine-day PBMC culture with coronavirus spike peptide pools or control peptides (ViraFEST assay). The CDR3 spans 15 residues. Germline trimming cut 3 bases from V and 5 bases from J; bases unmatched to any gene: 7. Germline V gene data show CDR1 as LNHDA and CDR2 as SQIVND (reference sequence). V is TRBV19 and J is TRBJ1-2, with 9 positions matching TRBD1. This receptor was identified in a human donor who had recovered from COVID-19. Sequencing was done on a sample of CD4+ T cells from blood, cultured in vitro. The CDR3 DNA reads TGTGCCAGTAGTATCTTTGGACAGGGGAGATATGGCTACACCTTC. Protein: CASSIFGQGRYGYTF.